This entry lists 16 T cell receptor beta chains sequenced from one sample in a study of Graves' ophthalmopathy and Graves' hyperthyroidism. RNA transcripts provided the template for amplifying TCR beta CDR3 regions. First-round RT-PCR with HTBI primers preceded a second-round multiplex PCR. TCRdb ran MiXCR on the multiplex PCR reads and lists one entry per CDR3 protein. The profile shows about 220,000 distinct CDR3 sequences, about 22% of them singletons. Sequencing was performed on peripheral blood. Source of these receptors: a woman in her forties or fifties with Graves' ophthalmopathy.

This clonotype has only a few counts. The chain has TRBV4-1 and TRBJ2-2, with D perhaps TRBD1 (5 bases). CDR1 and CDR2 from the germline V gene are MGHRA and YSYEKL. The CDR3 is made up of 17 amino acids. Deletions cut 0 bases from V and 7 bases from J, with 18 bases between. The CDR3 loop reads CASSQEGWGLRVGELFF. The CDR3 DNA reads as TGCGCCAGCAGCCAAGAGGGCTGGGGCCTTCGCGTCGGGGAGCTGTTTTTT.

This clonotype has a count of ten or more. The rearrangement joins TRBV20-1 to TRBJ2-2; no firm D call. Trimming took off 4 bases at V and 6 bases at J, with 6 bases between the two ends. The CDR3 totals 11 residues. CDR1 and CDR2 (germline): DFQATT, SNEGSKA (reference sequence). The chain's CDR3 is CSAMGPGELFF. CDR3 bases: TGCAGTGCTATGGGTCCCGGGGAGCTGTTTTTT.

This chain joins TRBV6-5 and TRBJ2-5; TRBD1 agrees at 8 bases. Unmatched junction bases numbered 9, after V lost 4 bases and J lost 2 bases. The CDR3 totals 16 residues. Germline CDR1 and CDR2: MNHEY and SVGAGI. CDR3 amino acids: CASSSALTGGQETQYF. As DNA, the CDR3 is TGTGCCAGCAGTTCAGCCCTTACAGGGGGGCAAGAGACCCAGTACTTC.

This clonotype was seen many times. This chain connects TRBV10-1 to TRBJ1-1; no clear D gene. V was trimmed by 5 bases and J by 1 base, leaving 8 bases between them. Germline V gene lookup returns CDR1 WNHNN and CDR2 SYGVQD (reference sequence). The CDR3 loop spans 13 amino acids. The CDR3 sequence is CASSRTKNTEAFF. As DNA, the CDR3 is TGCGCCAGCAGTAGGACTAAGAACACTGAAGCTTTCTTT.

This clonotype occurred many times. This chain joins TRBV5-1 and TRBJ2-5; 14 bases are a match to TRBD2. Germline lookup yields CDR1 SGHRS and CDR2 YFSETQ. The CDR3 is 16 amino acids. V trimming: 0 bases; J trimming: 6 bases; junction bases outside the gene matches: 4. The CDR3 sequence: CASSLDGTSGRKTQYF. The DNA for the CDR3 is TGCGCCAGCAGCTTGGACGGGACTAGCGGGAGAAAGACCCAGTACTTC.

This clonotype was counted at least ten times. The CDR3: CATSPLQETQYF. CDR3 coding DNA: TGTGCCACCTCACCGCTCCAAGAGACCCAGTACTTC. The chain recombines TRBV6-2 or TRBV6-3 with TRBJ2-5, with unresolved D. The CDR3 is 12 residues long. The V and J ends lost 10 bases and 1 base respectively, with 10 bases between them. Germline-derived CDR1 and CDR2 are MNHEY and SVGEGT.

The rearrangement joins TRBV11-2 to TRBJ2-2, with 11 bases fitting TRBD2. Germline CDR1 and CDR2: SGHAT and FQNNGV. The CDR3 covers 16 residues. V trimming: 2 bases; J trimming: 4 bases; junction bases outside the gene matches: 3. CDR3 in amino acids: CASSLRLAGFTGELFF. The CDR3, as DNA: TGTGCCAGCAGCTTACGACTAGCGGGATTCACCGGGGAGCTGTTTTTT.

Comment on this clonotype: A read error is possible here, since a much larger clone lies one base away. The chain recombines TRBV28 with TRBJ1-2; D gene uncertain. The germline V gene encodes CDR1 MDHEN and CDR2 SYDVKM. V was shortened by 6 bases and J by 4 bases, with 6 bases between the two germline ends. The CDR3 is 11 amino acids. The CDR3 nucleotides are TGTGCCAGCAGGGAATCCTATGGCTACACCTTC. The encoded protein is CASRESYGYTF.

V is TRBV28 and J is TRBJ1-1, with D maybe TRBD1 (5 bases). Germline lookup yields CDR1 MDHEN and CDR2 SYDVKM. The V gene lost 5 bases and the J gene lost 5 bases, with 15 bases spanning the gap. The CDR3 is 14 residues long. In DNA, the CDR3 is TGTGCCAGCAGTCCCCCAGGGCGGGGGACTGAAGCTTTCTTT. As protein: CASSPPGRGTEAFF.

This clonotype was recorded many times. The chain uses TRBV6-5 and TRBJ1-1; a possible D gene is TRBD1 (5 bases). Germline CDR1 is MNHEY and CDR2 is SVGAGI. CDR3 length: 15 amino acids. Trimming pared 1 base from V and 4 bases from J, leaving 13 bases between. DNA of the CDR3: TGTGCCAGCAGTTACTTGGGCCCGGGGGGCACTGAAGCTTTCTTT. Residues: CASSYLGPGGTEAFF.

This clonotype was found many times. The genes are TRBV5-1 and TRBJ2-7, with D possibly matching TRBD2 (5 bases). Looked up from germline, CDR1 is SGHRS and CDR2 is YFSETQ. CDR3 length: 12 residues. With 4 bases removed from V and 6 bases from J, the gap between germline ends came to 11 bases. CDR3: CASSAGKAEQYF. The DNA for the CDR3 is TGCGCCAGCAGCGCCGGGAAGGCCGAGCAGTACTTC.

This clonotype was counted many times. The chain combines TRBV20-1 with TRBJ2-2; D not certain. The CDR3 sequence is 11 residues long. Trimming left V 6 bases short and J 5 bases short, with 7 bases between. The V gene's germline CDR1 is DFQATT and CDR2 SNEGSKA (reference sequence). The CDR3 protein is CSAGRTGELFF. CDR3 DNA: TGCAGTGCAGGGCGTACCGGGGAGCTGTTTTTT.

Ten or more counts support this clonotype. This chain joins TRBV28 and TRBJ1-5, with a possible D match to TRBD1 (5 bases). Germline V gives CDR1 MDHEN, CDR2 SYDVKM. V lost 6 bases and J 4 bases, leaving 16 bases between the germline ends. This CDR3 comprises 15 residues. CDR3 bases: TGTGCCAGCAGCGGATGGATGCAGGGAAATCAGCCCCAGCATTTT. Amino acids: CASSGWMQGNQPQHF.

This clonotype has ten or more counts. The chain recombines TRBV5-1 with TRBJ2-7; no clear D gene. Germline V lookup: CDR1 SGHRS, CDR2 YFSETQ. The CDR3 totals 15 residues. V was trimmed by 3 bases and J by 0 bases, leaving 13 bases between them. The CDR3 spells CASSSSPPSSYEQYF. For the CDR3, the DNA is TGCGCCAGCAGCTCCTCGCCCCCGAGCTCCTACGAGCAGTACTTC.

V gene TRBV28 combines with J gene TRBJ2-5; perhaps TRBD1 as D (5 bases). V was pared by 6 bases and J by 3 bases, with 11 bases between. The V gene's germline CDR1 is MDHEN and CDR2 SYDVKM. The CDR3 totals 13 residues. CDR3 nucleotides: TGTGCCAGCAGAGCCCCAGGGAAAGAGACCCAGTACTTC. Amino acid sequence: CASRAPGKETQYF. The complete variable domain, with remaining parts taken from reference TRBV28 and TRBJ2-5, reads DVKVTQSSRYLVKRTGEKVFLECVQDMDHENMFWYRQDPGLGLRLIYFSYDVKMKEKGDIPEGYSVSREKKERFSLILESASTNQTSMYLCASRAPGKETQYFGPGTRLLVL.

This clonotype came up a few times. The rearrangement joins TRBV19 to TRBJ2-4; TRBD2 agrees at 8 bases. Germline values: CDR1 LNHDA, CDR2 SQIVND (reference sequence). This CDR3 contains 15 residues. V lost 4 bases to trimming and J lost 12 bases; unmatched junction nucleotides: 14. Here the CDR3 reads CASSNREGAGPAQYF. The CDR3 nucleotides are TGTGCCAGTAGTAACCGGGAGGGAGCGGGACCCGCTCAGTACTTC.